This is a list of T cell receptor beta chains from one sample in a study of immune evolution from preneoplasia to lung adenocarcinoma. Clones were sequenced by immunoSEQ multiplex PCR, and TCRdb holds only the in-frame ones, with some missing. This sample yields roughly 7,000 clones, of which around 80% are seen a single time; approximately 3.7% belongs to the top ten. Sequencing input: FFPE invasive lung adenocarcinoma tissue. These TCRs come from a person aged 55 to 75 with lung adenocarcinoma. The CDR3 runs from the conserved cysteine through the conserved F or W.

CASSQGTANYEQYF	TRBV14	TRBJ2-7
CASSPRGSGTYYEQYF	TRBV11-2	TRBJ2-7
CASSKSSYNEQFF	TRBV19	TRBJ2-1
CASSLDGTSDERDTQYF	TRBV5-6	TRBJ2-3
CASSRGLAGSNEQFF	TRBV7-2	TRBJ2-1
CASSQSRGGNTGELFF	TRBV4-1	TRBJ2-2
CASSLGGQRLADYNEQFF	TRBV11-3	TRBJ2-1
CASSLSEGGSEQFF	TRBV7-9	TRBJ2-1
CSVGTASMNTEAFF	TRBV29-1	TRBJ1-1
CASSLVGQNTEAFF	TRBV7-9	TRBJ1-1